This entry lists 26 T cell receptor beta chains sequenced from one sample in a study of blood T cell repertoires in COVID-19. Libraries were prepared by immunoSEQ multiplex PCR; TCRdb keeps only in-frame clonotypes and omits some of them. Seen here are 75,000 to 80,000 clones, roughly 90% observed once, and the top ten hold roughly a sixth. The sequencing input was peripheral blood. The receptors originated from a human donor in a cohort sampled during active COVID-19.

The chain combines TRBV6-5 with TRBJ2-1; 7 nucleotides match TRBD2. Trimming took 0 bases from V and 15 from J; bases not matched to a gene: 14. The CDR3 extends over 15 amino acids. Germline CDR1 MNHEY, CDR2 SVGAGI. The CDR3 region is CASSYSGGSRVVWFF. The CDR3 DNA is TGTGCCAGCAGTTACTCGGGAGGGAGCAGGGTGGTATGGTTCTTC.

CDR3 nucleotide sequence: TGCAGTGCGAGTACCGGGACTGGGTCCTACGAGCAGTACTTC. This encodes CSASTGTGSYEQYF. The rearrangement links TRBV20-1 to TRBJ2-7, with D possibly being TRBD2 (6 bases). The V end lost 6 bases, the J end lost 1 base, and 16 bases lay between the germline ends. The CDR3 runs to 14 residues. Germline V gene lookup returns CDR1 DFQATT and CDR2 SNEGSKA (reference sequence).

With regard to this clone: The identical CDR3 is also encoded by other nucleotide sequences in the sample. Written as DNA, the CDR3 is TGTGCCAGCAGCCAAGGAACTAGCGGGAGAATAGATACGCAGTATTTT. As protein: CASSQGTSGRIDTQYF. The rearrangement links TRBV3-1 (or the pseudogene TRBV3-2) to TRBJ2-3, with 11 bases aligning to TRBD2. The germline V gene has CDR1 LGHDT and CDR2 YNNKEL (reference sequence). There are 16 residues in the CDR3. The junction had 5 bases not matched to a gene; V was cut back by 1 base and J by 5 bases.

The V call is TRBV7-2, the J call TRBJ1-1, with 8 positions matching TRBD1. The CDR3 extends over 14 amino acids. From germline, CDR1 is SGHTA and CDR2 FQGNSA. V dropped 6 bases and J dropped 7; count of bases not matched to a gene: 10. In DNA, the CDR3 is TGTGCCAGCAGACCCTCAGGGGGCAACCTTGAAGCTTTCTTT. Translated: CASRPSGGNLEAFF.

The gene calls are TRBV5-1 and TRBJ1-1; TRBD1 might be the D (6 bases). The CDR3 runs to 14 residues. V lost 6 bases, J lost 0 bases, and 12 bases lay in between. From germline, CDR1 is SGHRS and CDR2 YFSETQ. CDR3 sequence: CASTPQGVNTEAFF. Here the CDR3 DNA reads TGCGCCAGCACCCCACAGGGAGTGAACACTGAAGCTTTCTTT.

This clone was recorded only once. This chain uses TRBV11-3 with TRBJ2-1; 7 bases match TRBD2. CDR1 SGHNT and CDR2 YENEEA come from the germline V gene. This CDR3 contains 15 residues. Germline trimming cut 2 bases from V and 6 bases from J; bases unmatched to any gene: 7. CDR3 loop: CASSLWQGGPNEQFF. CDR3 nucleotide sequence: TGTGCCAGCAGCTTATGGCAGGGAGGGCCCAATGAGCAGTTCTTC.

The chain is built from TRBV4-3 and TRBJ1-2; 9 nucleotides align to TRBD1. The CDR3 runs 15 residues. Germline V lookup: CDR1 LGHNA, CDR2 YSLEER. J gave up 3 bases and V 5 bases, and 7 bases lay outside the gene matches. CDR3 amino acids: CASSSRTGAHYGYTF. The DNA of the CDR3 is TGCGCCAGCAGCTCTAGGACAGGGGCGCACTATGGCTACACCTTC.

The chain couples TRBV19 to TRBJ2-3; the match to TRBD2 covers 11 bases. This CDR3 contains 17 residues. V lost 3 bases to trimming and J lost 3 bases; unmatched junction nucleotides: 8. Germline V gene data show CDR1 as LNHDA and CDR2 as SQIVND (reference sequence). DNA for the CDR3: TGTGCCAGTAGTATTCTCGATAGCGGGAGGGGGACAGATACGCAGTATTTT. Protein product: CASSILDSGRGTDTQYF.

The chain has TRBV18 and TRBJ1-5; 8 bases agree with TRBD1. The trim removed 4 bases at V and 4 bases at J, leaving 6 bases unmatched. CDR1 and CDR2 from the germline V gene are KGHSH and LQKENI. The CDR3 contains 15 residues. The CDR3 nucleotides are TGTGCCAGCTCACGACGAGACAGGGGAAATCAGCCCCAGCATTTT. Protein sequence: CASSRRDRGNQPQHF.

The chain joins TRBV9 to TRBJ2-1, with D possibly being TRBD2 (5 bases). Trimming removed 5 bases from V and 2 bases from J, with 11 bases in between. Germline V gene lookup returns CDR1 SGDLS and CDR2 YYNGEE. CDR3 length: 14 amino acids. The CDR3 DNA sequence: TGTGCCAGCAGTTCAGGCGGGCCCTACAATGAGCAGTTCTTC. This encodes CASSSGGPYNEQFF.

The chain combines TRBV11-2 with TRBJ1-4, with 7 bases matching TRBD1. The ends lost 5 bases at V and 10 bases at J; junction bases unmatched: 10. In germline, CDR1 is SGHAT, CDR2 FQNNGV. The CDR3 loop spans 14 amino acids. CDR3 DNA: TGTGCCAGCAGCACCAACAGGGGTTTCGGAAAACTGTTTTTT. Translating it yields CASSTNRGFGKLFF.

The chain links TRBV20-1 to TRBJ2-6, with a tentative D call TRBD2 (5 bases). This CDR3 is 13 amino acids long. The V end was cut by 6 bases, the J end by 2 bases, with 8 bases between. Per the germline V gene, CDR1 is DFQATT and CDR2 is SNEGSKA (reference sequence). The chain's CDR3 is CSASSAGANVLTF. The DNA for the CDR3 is TGCAGTGCCAGTAGCGCTGGGGCCAACGTCCTGACTTTC.

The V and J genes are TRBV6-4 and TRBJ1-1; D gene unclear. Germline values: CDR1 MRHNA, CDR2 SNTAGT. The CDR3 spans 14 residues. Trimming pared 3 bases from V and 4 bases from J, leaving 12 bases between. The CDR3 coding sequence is TGTGCCAGCAGTGAAGGAGGACGGGCCACTGAAGCTTTCTTT. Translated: CASSEGGRATEAFF.

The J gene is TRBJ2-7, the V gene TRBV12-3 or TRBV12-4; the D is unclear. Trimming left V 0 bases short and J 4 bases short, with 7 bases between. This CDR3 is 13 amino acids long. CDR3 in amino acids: CASSLATGYEQYF. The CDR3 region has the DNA TGTGCCAGCAGTTTAGCGACGGGTTACGAGCAGTACTTC.

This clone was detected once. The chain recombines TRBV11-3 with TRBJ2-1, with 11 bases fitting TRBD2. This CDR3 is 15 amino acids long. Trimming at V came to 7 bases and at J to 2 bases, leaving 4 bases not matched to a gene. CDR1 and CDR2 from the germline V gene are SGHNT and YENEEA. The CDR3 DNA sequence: TGTGCCAGCAAGGTGACTAGCGGGGCCTACAATGAGCAGTTCTTC. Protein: CASKVTSGAYNEQFF.

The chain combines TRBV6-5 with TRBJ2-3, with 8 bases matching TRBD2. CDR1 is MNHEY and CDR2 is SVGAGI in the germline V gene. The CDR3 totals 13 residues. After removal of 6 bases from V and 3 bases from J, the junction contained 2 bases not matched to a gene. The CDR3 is CASRIAGTDTQYF. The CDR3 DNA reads TGTGCCAGCAGGATAGCGGGAACAGATACGCAGTATTTT.

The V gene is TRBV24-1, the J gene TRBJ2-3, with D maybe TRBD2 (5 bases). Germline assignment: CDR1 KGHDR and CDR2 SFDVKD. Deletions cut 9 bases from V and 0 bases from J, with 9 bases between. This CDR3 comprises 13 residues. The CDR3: CATRAASTDTQYF. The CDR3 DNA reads TGTGCCACCCGAGCGGCTAGCACAGATACGCAGTATTTT.

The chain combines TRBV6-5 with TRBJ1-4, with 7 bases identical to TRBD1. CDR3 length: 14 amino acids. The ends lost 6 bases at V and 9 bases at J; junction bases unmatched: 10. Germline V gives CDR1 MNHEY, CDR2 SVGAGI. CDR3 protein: CASSQDRAYKKLFF. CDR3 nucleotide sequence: TGTGCCAGCAGCCAAGACAGGGCCTATAAAAAACTGTTTTTT.

CDR3 residues: CASSIPLGQGAYGYTF. In DNA form, the CDR3 reads TGTGCCAGTAGTATACCCCTCGGGCAGGGGGCGTATGGCTACACCTTC. The chain employs TRBV19 and TRBJ1-2; 8 bases match TRBD1. This CDR3 is 16 amino acids long. J lost 5 bases, V lost 2 bases, and 10 bases had no gene match. Per germline, CDR1 LNHDA and CDR2 SQIVND (reference sequence).

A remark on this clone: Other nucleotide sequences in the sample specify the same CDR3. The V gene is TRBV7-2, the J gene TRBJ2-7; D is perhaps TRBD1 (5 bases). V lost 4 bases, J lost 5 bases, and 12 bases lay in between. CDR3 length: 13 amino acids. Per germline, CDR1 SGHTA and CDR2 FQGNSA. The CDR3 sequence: CASSYGAGNEQYF. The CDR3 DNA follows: TGTGCCAGCAGCTATGGGGCAGGGAACGAGCAGTACTTC.

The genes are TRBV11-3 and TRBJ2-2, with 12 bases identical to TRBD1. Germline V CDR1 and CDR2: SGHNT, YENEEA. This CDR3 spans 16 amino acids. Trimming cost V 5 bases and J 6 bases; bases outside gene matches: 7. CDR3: CASSPRDRGPAGELFF. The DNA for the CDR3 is TGTGCCAGCAGCCCCCGGGACAGGGGGCCGGCCGGGGAGCTGTTTTTT.

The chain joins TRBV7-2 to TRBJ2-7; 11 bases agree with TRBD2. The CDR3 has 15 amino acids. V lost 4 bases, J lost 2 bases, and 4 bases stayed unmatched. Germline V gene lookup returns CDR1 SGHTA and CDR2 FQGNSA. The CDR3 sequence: CASSWGLAETYEQYF. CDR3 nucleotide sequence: TGTGCCAGCAGCTGGGGACTAGCGGAGACCTACGAGCAGTACTTC.

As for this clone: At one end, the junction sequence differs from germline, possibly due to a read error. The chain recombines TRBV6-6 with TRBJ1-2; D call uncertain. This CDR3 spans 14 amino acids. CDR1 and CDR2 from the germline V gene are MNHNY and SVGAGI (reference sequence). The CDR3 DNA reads TGTGCCAGCGTGGGTTTTTCTGGGCGCTATGACTACACCTTC. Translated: CASVGFSGRYDYTF.

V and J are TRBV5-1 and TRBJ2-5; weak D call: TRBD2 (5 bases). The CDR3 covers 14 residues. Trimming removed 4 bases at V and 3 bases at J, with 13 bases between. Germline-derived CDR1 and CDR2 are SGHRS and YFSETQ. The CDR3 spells CASSAGRPEETQYF. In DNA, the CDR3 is TGCGCCAGCAGCGCGGGTCGACCCGAAGAGACCCAGTACTTC.

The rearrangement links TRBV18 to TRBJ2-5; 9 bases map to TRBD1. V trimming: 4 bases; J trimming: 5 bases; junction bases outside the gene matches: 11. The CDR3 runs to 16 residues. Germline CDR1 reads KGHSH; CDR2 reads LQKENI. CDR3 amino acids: CASSLFTHGQGETQYF. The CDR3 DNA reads TGTGCCAGCTCACTCTTCACACACGGACAGGGGGAGACCCAGTACTTC.

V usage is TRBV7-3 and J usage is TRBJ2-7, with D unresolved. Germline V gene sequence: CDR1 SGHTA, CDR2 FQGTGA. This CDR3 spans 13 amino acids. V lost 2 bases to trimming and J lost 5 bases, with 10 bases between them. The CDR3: CASSLGRNHEQYF. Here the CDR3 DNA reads TGTGCCAGCAGCTTAGGCAGGAATCACGAGCAGTACTTC.